This is a list of T cell receptor beta chains from one sample in a study of cytomegalovirus exposure and HLA in healthy donors. Measured with immunoSEQ multiplex PCR; TCRdb has only the in-frame clones, and not every one. The repertoire includes around 300,000 clones, roughly 88% of them detected once, and around 0.88% sits in the top ten. Sequenced sample: PBMCs. The receptors were gathered from a man in his thirties or forties in good health and CMV-seronegative. CDR3s include the opening cysteine and the closing phenylalanine or tryptophan. D genes are given only for firm matches. Size is omitted from some rows. Given values are once, few, many or a class for expanded clones.

d_gene,abundance,v_gene,j_gene,CDR3aa,CDR3nt
TRBD1,.,TRBV4-3,TRBJ1-5,CASSQGQGSNQPQHF,TGCGCCAGCAGCCAGGGACAGGGAAGTAATCAGCCCCAGCATTTT
.,.,TRBV9,TRBJ2-5,CASSVAGAAGGQETQYF,TGTGCCAGCAGCGTAGCAGGGGCCGCCGGCGGCCAAGAGACCCAGTACTTC
.,.,TRBV27,TRBJ1-1,CASSSTGIALDTEAFF,TGTGCCAGCAGTTCAACAGGGATCGCCCTCGACACTGAAGCTTTCTTT
TRBD1,.,TRBV7-2,TRBJ1-2,CASSLAGTGGGYGYTF,TGTGCCAGCAGCTTAGCTGGGACAGGGGGCGGCTATGGCTACACCTTC
TRBD2,.,TRBV5-6,TRBJ2-3,CASSFLRGGNTDTQYF,TGTGCCAGCAGCTTCTTGCGGGGGGGGAACACAGATACGCAGTATTTT
.,once,TRBV10-3,TRBJ2-1,CAISINGGGNEQFF,TGTGCCATCAGTATTAATGGGGGCGGGAATGAGCAGTTCTTC
.,many,TRBV5-1,TRBJ2-7,CASSLVSGLSSYEQYF,TGCGCCAGCAGCTTGGTTTCAGGGTTGAGCTCCTACGAGCAGTACTTC
TRBD1,.,TRBV5-5,TRBJ1-2,CASSFTGQGHYGYTF,TGTGCCAGCAGCTTCACTGGACAGGGGCACTATGGCTACACCTTC
.,.,TRBV6-5,TRBJ1-2,CASSYSQGSGYTF,TGTGCCAGCAGTTACTCTCAGGGTTCAGGCTACACCTTC
.,.,TRBV7-8,TRBJ2-7,CASTPFPEAEQYF,TGTGCCAGCACCCCGTTCCCGGAGGCCGAGCAGTACTTC
.,.,TRBV11-2,TRBJ2-7,CASSFPTPAYEQYF,TGTGCCAGCAGCTTCCCGACTCCTGCCTACGAGCAGTACTTC
TRBD1,few,TRBV7-9,TRBJ1-6,CASSSGTGVSPLHF,TGTGCCAGCAGCTCCGGGACAGGGGTTTCACCCCTCCACTTT
TRBD1,once,TRBV2,TRBJ2-7,CASCPGQGSREQYF,TGTGCCAGCTGTCCGGGACAGGGGTCTAGGGAGCAGTACTTC
TRBD1,.,TRBV5-5,TRBJ1-2,CASSLESQGLDGYTF,TGTGCCAGCAGCTTGGAGTCACAGGGGCTGGATGGCTACACCTTC
.,.,TRBV5-1,TRBJ1-2,CASSLRDKRDYGYTF,TGCGCCAGCAGCTTACGGGACAAAAGGGACTATGGCTACACCTTC
.,.,TRBV13,TRBJ2-5,CASSLREDYQETQYF,TGTGCCAGCAGCTTAAGGGAGGACTATCAAGAGACCCAGTACTTC
.,.,TRBV19,TRBJ2-2,CASSILGGTLLNTGELFF,TGTGCCAGTAGTATCCTAGGGGGAACCCTACTCAACACCGGGGAGCTGTTTTTT
.,.,TRBV7-9,TRBJ2-2,CASSWGFGGTGGELFF,TGTGCCAGCAGTTGGGGATTCGGGGGGACAGGCGGGGAGCTGTTTTTT
.,few,TRBV18,TRBJ1-4,CASSLTSGEKLFF,TGTGCCAGCTCACTTACGTCGGGAGAAAAACTGTTTTTT
TRBD1,.,TRBV7-9,TRBJ2-7,CASSSTGQGSYEQYF,TGTGCCAGCAGCTCAACGGGACAGGGATCCTACGAGCAGTACTTC
.,.,TRBV5-1,TRBJ2-7,CASSLGQGNEQYF,TGCGCCAGCAGCTTGGGCCAGGGGAACGAGCAGTACTTC
.,.,TRBV4-1,TRBJ1-2,CASSQEEQGSYGYTF,TGCGCCAGCAGCCAGGAAGAACAGGGAAGCTATGGCTACACCTTC
.,.,TRBV12-5,TRBJ1-2,CASGLVRPGVYGYTF,TGTGCTAGTGGTTTGGTACGGCCAGGGGTCTATGGCTACACCTTC
.,.,TRBV18,TRBJ2-3,CASSPPGGRDTQYF,TGTGCCAGCTCACCACCGGGGGGAAGAGATACGCAGTATTTT
TRBD1,.,TRBV5-1,TRBJ1-4,CASSFSPTGSREKLFF,TGCGCCAGCAGCTTCTCTCCGACAGGGTCCCGTGAAAAACTGTTTTTT
.,.,TRBV2,TRBJ1-5,CASSELRVNNQPQHF,TGTGCCAGCAGTGAACTCAGGGTCAATAATCAGCCCCAGCATTTT
.,once,TRBV6-1,TRBJ2-7,CASSERGRGSYEQYF,TGTGCCAGCAGTGAAAGGGGGAGGGGGTCCTACGAGCAGTACTTC
.,.,TRBV15,TRBJ1-3,CATSRVGEPGNTIYF,TGTGCCACCAGCAGAGTCGGGGAACCTGGAAACACCATATATTTT
.,.,TRBV5-6,TRBJ2-7,CASSLSGDGEQYF,TGTGCCAGCAGCTTATCAGGGGACGGCGAGCAGTACTTC
TRBD1,.,TRBV27,TRBJ1-1,CASSRTGRNTEAFF,TGTGCCAGCAGTCGGACAGGGAGGAACACTGAAGCTTTCTTT
TRBD2,.,TRBV5-1,TRBJ2-5,CASSLGGGETQYF,TGCGCCAGCAGCTTGGGCGGGGGGGAGACCCAGTACTTC
.,.,TRBV7-9,TRBJ1-2,CASSYRNYGYTF,TGTGCCAGCAGCTATCGTAACTATGGCTACACCTTC
.,.,TRBV10-1,TRBJ2-7,CASGDSGTYEQYF,TGCGCCAGCGGGGATTCGGGGACCTACGAGCAGTACTTC
.,.,TRBV11-2,TRBJ2-5,CASSLSYQETQYF,TGTGCCAGCAGCTTATCGTACCAAGAGACCCAGTACTTC
TRBD2,.,TRBV27,TRBJ2-7,CASSLAGGREQYF,TGTGCCAGCAGTTTAGCGGGGGGGAGGGAGCAGTACTTC
.,.,TRBV2,TRBJ1-4,CASSYEKVRSNEKLFF,TGTGCCAGCAGTTATGAGAAAGTCCGGAGTAATGAAAAACTGTTTTTT
TRBD1,.,TRBV19,TRBJ1-4,CASGQGVGKLFF,TGTGCCAGTGGGCAGGGGGTTGGAAAACTGTTTTTT
.,.,TRBV10-3,TRBJ1-1,CAISERQAEAFF,TGTGCCATCAGTGAAAGGCAGGCTGAAGCTTTCTTT
.,.,TRBV18,TRBJ2-7,CASSPPSIHYEQYF,TGTGCCAGCTCACCACCGAGCATCCACTACGAGCAGTACTTC
.,.,TRBV11-2,TRBJ2-1,CASSSGMVNEQFF,TGTGCCAGCAGCTCGGGGATGGTCAATGAGCAGTTCTTC
.,.,TRBV6-6,TRBJ1-4,CASSARGGEKLFF,TGTGCCAGCAGCGCTCGGGGGGGGGAAAAACTGTTTTTT
.,.,TRBV7-2,TRBJ1-5,CASSLLSRGQGNQPQHF,TGTGCCAGCAGCTTATTATCACGAGGGCAAGGCAATCAGCCCCAGCATTTT
TRBD2,.,TRBV30,TRBJ2-1,CAWSTGGYNEQFF,TGTGCCTGGAGTACGGGAGGGTACAATGAGCAGTTCTTC
.,.,TRBV11-2,TRBJ2-1,CASSTSSGSYNEQFF,TGTGCCAGCAGCACCTCCAGCGGGTCCTACAATGAGCAGTTCTTC
.,few,TRBV2,TRBJ1-2,CASSLQAGNYGYTF,TGTGCCAGCAGTCTTCAGGCGGGAAACTATGGCTACACCTTC
.,.,TRBV29-1,TRBJ1-1,CSVLQGQTEAFF,TGCAGCGTGCTTCAGGGTCAGACTGAAGCTTTCTTT
TRBD1,.,TRBV5-6,TRBJ2-1,CASSPPQQGVHYNEQFF,TGTGCCAGCAGCCCCCCTCAACAGGGGGTTCACTACAATGAGCAGTTCTTC
.,.,TRBV4-3,TRBJ1-2,CASSHYWGDVGPSNYGYTF,TGCGCCAGCAGCCATTACTGGGGGGATGTGGGGCCTTCTAACTATGGCTACACCTTC
TRBD1,.,TRBV19,TRBJ1-5,CASSDRASNQPQHF,TGTGCCAGTAGTGACAGGGCTAGCAATCAGCCCCAGCATTTT
.,.,TRBV5-4,TRBJ1-3,CASSLAGTYSGNTIYF,TGTGCCAGCAGCTTGGCGGGAACTTACTCTGGAAACACCATATATTTT
.,.,TRBV7-9,TRBJ2-3,CASSLFDYHSSDDTQYF,TGTGCCAGCAGCCTCTTTGACTATCACTCCTCCGACGATACGCAGTATTTT
.,.,TRBV6-5,TRBJ1-5,CASRGEGNQPQHF,TGTGCCAGCCGGGGGGAAGGCAATCAGCCCCAGCATTTT
.,.,TRBV7-2,TRBJ2-7,CASSLYRPPYEQYF,TGTGCCAGCAGCTTATACAGGCCTCCCTACGAGCAGTACTTC
.,few,TRBV10-1,TRBJ2-7,CASSESQKAEQYF,TGCGCCAGCAGTGAGTCACAGAAGGCCGAGCAGTACTTC